What follows are 23 T cell receptor beta chains derived from one specimen sequenced in a study of OX40 agonist ivuxolimab in advanced cancers. Profiled with immunoSEQ multiplex PCR; TCRdb holds only in-frame clones, not every one. The sample consists of roughly 60,000 clones, around 80% of them appearing once. The specimen was CD4+ or CD8+ T cells sorted from blood, collected in a trial of the OX40 agonist ivuxolimab. The source is an adult with an advanced solid tumor such as melanoma, head and neck, liver or kidney cancer.

The rearrangement uses TRBV7-2 and TRBJ2-3, with no clear D. Germline CDR1 and CDR2: SGHTA and FQGNSA. The CDR3 contains 12 residues. V lost 1 base and J lost 7, with 6 bases in between. In DNA, the CDR3 is TGTGCCAGCAGCTTAGGAAGTTATACGCAGTATTTT. As protein: CASSLGSYTQYF.

CDR3 in amino acids: CASRGVGITDTQYF. The CDR3 DNA follows: TGTGCCAGCAGGGGGGTCGGGATCACAGATACGCAGTATTTT. This chain uses TRBV6-5 with TRBJ2-3; D possibly uses TRBD1 or TRBD2 (5 bases each). This CDR3 is built from 14 residues. Germline CDR1 and CDR2: MNHEY and SVGAGI. With 6 bases removed from V and 2 bases from J, the gap between germline ends came to 12 bases.

The chain is built from TRBV9 and TRBJ2-1, with D possibly matching TRBD2 (5 bases). The CDR3 has 14 amino acids. Germline V gene sequence: CDR1 SGDLS, CDR2 YYNGEE. The V and J ends lost 3 bases and 9 bases respectively, with 16 bases between them. The CDR3 nucleotides are TGTGCCAGCAGCGCCCTGGCGGGCAATTCTGAGCAGTTCTTC. Its protein product is CASSALAGNSEQFF. Complete variable domain (other parts from reference TRBV9 and TRBJ2-1): DSGVTQTPKHLITATGQRVTLRCSPRSGDLSVYWYQQSLDQGLQFLIQYYNGEERAKGNILERFSAQQFPDLHSELNLSSLELGDSALYFCASSALAGNSEQFFGPGTRLTVL.

Note on this clone: Other DNA sequences in the same sample also yield this CDR3. The chain recombines TRBV2 with TRBJ1-5, with TRBD1 as a possible D gene (6 bases). CDR1 and CDR2 from the germline V gene are SNHLY and FYNNEI. The V end lost 10 bases, the J end lost 0 bases, and 10 bases lay between the germline ends. The CDR3 contains 13 residues. CDR3 residues: CAMRTDSNQPQHF. The CDR3, as DNA: TGTGCCATGCGGACAGATAGCAATCAGCCCCAGCATTTT.

The rearrangement uses TRBV2 and TRBJ1-5; 7 bases are shared with TRBD1. This CDR3 has 15 amino acids. After removal of 6 bases from V and 2 bases from J, the junction contained 7 bases not matched to a gene. Germline-derived CDR1 and CDR2 are SNHLY and FYNNEI. CDR3: CASRGSDRGNQPQHF. CDR3 coding DNA: TGTGCCAGCAGGGGAAGCGACAGGGGCAATCAGCCCCAGCATTTT. Full variable domain (outside the CDR3, taken from reference TRBV2 and TRBJ1-5): EPEVTQTPSHQVTQMGQEVILRCVPISNHLYFYWYRQILGQKVEFLVSFYNNEISEKSEIFDDQFSVERPDGSNFTLKIRSTKLEDSAMYFCASRGSDRGNQPQHFGDGTRLSIL.

V usage is TRBV2 and J usage is TRBJ2-1; 9 bases are a match to TRBD1. The trim removed 8 bases at V and 7 bases at J, leaving 9 bases unmatched. CDR1 and CDR2 from the germline V gene are SNHLY and FYNNEI. CDR3 length: 14 residues. The CDR3 protein is CASLGGQGWNEQFF. In DNA, the CDR3 is TGTGCCAGCCTAGGGGGACAGGGATGGAATGAGCAGTTCTTC.

This clone was picked up a small number of times. The V gene is TRBV19, the J gene TRBJ2-7; no reliable D call. Trimming removed 5 bases at V and 3 bases at J, with 11 bases between. The CDR3 is 13 residues long. Germline V gives CDR1 LNHDA, CDR2 SQIVND (reference sequence). CDR3 in amino acids: CASSSLWDYEQYF. The DNA for the CDR3 is TGTGCCAGTAGTTCCCTCTGGGACTACGAGCAGTACTTC.

This clone was counted once. This chain links TRBV4-1 with TRBJ2-7, with D tentatively TRBD1 (6 bases). CDR1 MGHRA and CDR2 YSYEKL come from the germline V gene. The CDR3 totals 14 residues. Trimming left V 4 bases short and J 1 base short, with 11 bases between. CDR3 loop: CASSRPGQSYEQYF. The CDR3 bases are TGCGCCAGCAGCCGGCCGGGACAATCCTACGAGCAGTACTTC.

The chain has TRBV5-4 and TRBJ2-3; D gene uncertain. The V and J ends lost 1 base and 3 bases respectively, with 9 bases between them. CDR3 length: 14 residues. CDR1 and CDR2 (germline): SGHNT, YYREEE (reference sequence). This CDR3 is CASSLPRSTDTQYF. CDR3 in DNA: TGTGCCAGCAGCTTGCCTCGGTCGACAGATACGCAGTATTTT.

This chain links TRBV28 with TRBJ2-1, with TRBD1 matching 10 bases. The germline V gene encodes CDR1 MDHEN and CDR2 SYDVKM. V lost 1 base and J lost 6; bases outside the gene matches: 18. The CDR3 contains 20 residues. The CDR3 region is CASSLLQRGKGQGESNEQFF. The CDR3 DNA reads as TGTGCCAGCAGTTTATTACAGAGGGGGAAAGGACAGGGGGAAAGCAATGAGCAGTTCTTC.

The gene calls are TRBV15 and TRBJ1-2; the D gene is possibly TRBD1 (5 bases). CDR1 LNHNV and CDR2 YYDKDF come from the germline V gene (reference sequence). This CDR3 region has 12 residues. V lost 1 base and J 8 bases, leaving 8 bases between the germline ends. CDR3 in amino acids: CATSRAGLGYTF. The CDR3 coding sequence is TGTGCCACCAGCAGAGCAGGGCTCGGCTACACCTTC.

This clone was seen a few times. The chain is built from TRBV5-1 and TRBJ1-4; D unresolved. CDR1 and CDR2 (germline): SGHRS, YFSETQ. The CDR3 covers 13 residues. V lost 2 bases to trimming and J lost 4 bases, with 6 bases between them. DNA of the CDR3: TGCGCCAGCAGCTTACAGAGTAATGAAAAACTGTTTTTT. Its translation is CASSLQSNEKLFF.

CDR3 DNA sequence: TGTGCCAGCAGCCAAGATATTTCGGGGGCTTCCTACGAGCAGTACTTC. This codes for CASSQDISGASYEQYF. The chain has TRBV4-2 and TRBJ2-7, with D perhaps being TRBD1 or TRBD2 (6 bases each). The CDR3 is made up of 16 amino acids. V lost 0 bases, J lost 1 base, and 13 bases lay in between. CDR1 and CDR2 (germline): LGHNA, YNFKEQ.

The rearrangement joins TRBV25-1 to TRBJ2-1; D not resolved. V lost 1 base to trimming and J lost 7 bases, with 11 bases between them. The germline V gene has CDR1 MGHDK and CDR2 SYGVNS. The CDR3 consists of 14 residues. The CDR3 protein is CASSELGPFNEQFF. CDR3 in DNA: TGTGCCAGCAGTGAATTAGGCCCTTTTAATGAGCAGTTCTTC.

The chain has TRBV7-6 and TRBJ1-4; D unclear. V dropped 4 bases and J dropped 12 bases, with 18 bases sitting between them. The CDR3 covers 14 residues. The germline gives CDR1 SGHVS, CDR2 FNYEAQ. The CDR3 bases are TGTGCCAGCAGCTACGTAATGGAGGGTGGACAACTGTTTTTT. It codes for CASSYVMEGGQLFF.

This clone was found a few times. The rearrangement uses TRBV5-4 and TRBJ1-1; D might be TRBD1 (5 bases). Germline CDR1 and CDR2: SGHNT and YYREEE (reference sequence). V was trimmed by 0 bases and J by 6 bases, leaving 9 bases between them. This CDR3 comprises 13 residues. CDR3 region: CASSLDTGAEAFF. The CDR3 DNA reads TGTGCCAGCAGCTTGGATACAGGAGCTGAAGCTTTCTTT.

The V call is TRBV5-5, the J call TRBJ2-1, with 12 bases identical to TRBD1. The CDR3 is 15 amino acids. Trimming at V came to 5 bases and at J to 9 bases, leaving 9 bases not matched to a gene. CDR1 and CDR2 from the germline V gene are SGHKS and YYEKEE (reference sequence). The CDR3 here is CASSPGQGAEGEQFF. CDR3 DNA: TGTGCCAGCAGTCCGGGACAGGGGGCGGAGGGTGAGCAGTTCTTC. The whole variable domain, filled in from reference TRBV5-5 and TRBJ2-1, reads DAGVTQSPTHLIKTRGQQVTLRCSPISGHKSVSWYQQVLGQGPQFIFQYYEKEERGRGNFPDRFSARQFPNYSSELNVNALLLGDSALYLCASSPGQGAEGEQFFGPGTRLTVL.

A single count supports this clone. This chain joins TRBV5-1 and TRBJ2-1; 7 bases align to TRBD1. The CDR3 contains 15 residues. V lost 3 bases, J lost 4 bases, and 7 bases stayed unmatched. The V gene's germline CDR1 is SGHRS and CDR2 YFSETQ. The CDR3 spells CASSSSGTVYNEQFF. CDR3 bases: TGCGCCAGCAGCTCCTCCGGGACAGTATACAATGAGCAGTTCTTC.

This clone was picked up a small number of times. This rearrangement joins TRBV28 to TRBJ1-4; TRBD1 matches 7 bases. V shed 5 bases and J 6 bases; nucleotides not matched to a gene: 9. This CDR3 is built from 15 residues. Per the germline V gene, CDR1 is MDHEN and CDR2 is SYDVKM. CDR3 bases: TGTGCCAGCAGTCCAGAACAGGGGAGGCATGAAAAACTGTTTTTT. This encodes CASSPEQGRHEKLFF.

J is TRBJ1-6 and V is TRBV19; D is ambiguous. Germline values: CDR1 LNHDA, CDR2 SQIVND (reference sequence). Trimming took off 4 bases at V and 4 bases at J, with 11 bases between the two ends. The CDR3 extends over 15 amino acids. The CDR3 bases are TGTGCCAGTAGTAATCCAAAAAGTTATAATTCACCCCTCCACTTT. Protein product: CASSNPKSYNSPLHF. The entire variable domain, with the rest obtained from reference TRBV19 and TRBJ1-6, is as follows: DGGITQSPKYLFRKEGQNVTLSCEQNLNHDAMYWYRQDPGQGLRLIYYSQIVNDFQKGDIAEGYSVSREKKESFPLTVTSAQKNPTAFYLCASSNPKSYNSPLHFGNGTRLTVT.

This clone turned up a few times. The chain joins TRBV28 to TRBJ2-2; the match to TRBD2 covers 9 bases. The CDR3 sequence is 16 residues long. The ends lost 3 bases at V and 0 bases at J; junction bases unmatched: 2. Germline CDR1 MDHEN, CDR2 SYDVKM. The CDR3 reads CASSFSGRSNTGELFF. DNA for the CDR3: TGTGCCAGCAGTTTTAGCGGGAGATCGAACACCGGGGAGCTGTTTTTT.

This sequence joins TRBV7-9 and TRBJ1-1; tentatively, D is TRBD1 (6 bases). This CDR3 is 16 amino acids long. Germline lookup yields CDR1 SEHNR and CDR2 FQNEAQ (reference sequence). Deletions cut 6 bases from V and 3 bases from J, with 20 bases between. The CDR3 reads CASRVSGAWQDTEAFF. The CDR3 DNA sequence: TGTGCCAGCAGGGTCTCAGGGGCTTGGCAGGACACTGAAGCTTTCTTT. Variable domain in full (rest from reference TRBV7-9 and TRBJ1-1): DTGVSQNPRHKITKRGQNVTFRCDPISEHNRLYWYRQTLGQGPEFLTYFQNEAQLEKSRLLSDRFSAERPKGSFSTLEIQRTEQGDSAMYLCASRVSGAWQDTEAFFGQGTRLTVV.

J is TRBJ1-5 and V is TRBV29-1; TRBD1 might be the D (5 bases). The ends were cut back, 5 bases at V and 6 bases at J, with 14 bases in the middle. CDR3 length: 13 residues. The germline gives CDR1 SQVTM, CDR2 ANQGSEA. CDR3 region: CSVMEIQGQPQHF. CDR3 bases: TGCAGCGTTATGGAGATCCAGGGTCAGCCCCAGCATTTT. The complete variable domain, with remaining parts taken from reference TRBV29-1 and TRBJ1-5, reads SAVISQKPSRDICQRGTSLTIQCQVDSQVTMMFWYRQQPGQSLTLIATANQGSEATYESGFVIDKFPISRPNLTFSTLTVSNMSPEDSSIYLCSVMEIQGQPQHFGDGTRLSIL.